The entry that follows covers one T cell receptor (beta chain) sequence. Its specific antigen is unknown. No base quality information exists; no much larger clone differs at one position. The immunoSEQ Assay, a bias-controlled multiplex PCR, was used to amplify TCRbeta CDR3 regions from genomic DNA. Regarding the original processing steps: The number of nucleated cells in each sample was estimated from the amplification of reference gene primers within the assay. To quantify the absolute abundance of each unique TCRbeta CDR3 rearrangement, sequence reads were collapsed and filtered. For each sample, productive Simpson clonality was calculated as the square root of Simpson's diversity index across productive rearrangements. TCRdb obtained this table from immuneACCESS and retained in-frame rearrangements with V and J assigned. These tables miss some clones; where compared with another copy, unresolved V genes account for less than half of the shortfall, and the remainder is unexplained. V, J and clone size were drawn from that table, and D and trimming were deduced from the DNA. The sample table holds roughly 87,000 clones, of which approximately 88% were seen once. The ten biggest clones cover 0.47% of the sample.

These data belong to a study of blood T cell repertoires in COVID-19 (TCRdb year 2020). Looking at the study overall: Collaborator samples came from the United States, Italy and Spain and covered acute and convalescent phases of COVID-19. Where available, HLA class I and class II types were taken from metadata supplied by the sample provider and were not determined by assay-based typing. The repertoires were released in a freely available public database intended as a resource for research on the immune response to SARS-CoV-2. The prospective study material was composed of cDNA or gDNA derived from T cells, B-cell-depleted T cells, or PBMCs. The dataset comprised deeply sampled blood TCRbeta repertoires from subjects exposed to, actively infected with, or recovered from COVID-19. The sample metadata nearly always contained a de-identified subject ID, COVID-19 status, age in years and sex. The samples were drawn from two sources: the first 160 participants of the ongoing ImmuneRACE study, and some 1,300 subjects contributed by 6 global collaborators.

The collaborating institutions used their own protocols to collect whole blood in K2EDTA tubes. For TCRbeta analysis, collaborator samples were shipped as frozen whole blood, as isolated PBMCs, or as DNA extracted from either sample type. The germline V gene specifies MRHNA as CDR1 and SNTAGT as CDR2. V is trimmed back by 6 bases and J by 4 bases, and the junction contains 7 bases that no gene match accounts for. From the cysteine up to the phenylalanine, the CDR3 has a length of 14 residues. Of all the DNA, just the CDR3 is kept, 42 bases in frame from base 1. General findings and caveats noted by the study authors: How much clinical and demographic metadata was included differed by source and by participant, and the metadata was provided uncurated.

The source is a man aged 55 to 69 with acute or convalescent COVID-19. The sequence is built from TRBV6-4 and TRBJ1-1, and 8 bases in between align with TRBD1. What was sequenced was peripheral blood. The nucleotides are TGTGCCAGCAGCGAGGGACAGGAAGGCACTGAAGCTTTCTTT. This encodes CASSEGQEGTEAFF.